This TCR beta chain was sequenced in a study of Ad26.COV2.S vaccination and SARS-CoV-2 variants. Looking at the study overall: Intramuscularly, Ad26.COV2.S was given either once or twice, 56 days apart. Points from the study as a whole: Total responses of T cells may have been underestimated by the analyses of TCR breadth and depth.

Assay: immunoSEQ multiplex PCR; the TCRdb copy retains only in-frame clones and omits some. This table has around 250,000 clones, around 87% appearing once. Of note for this clone: Its target is unknown.

Specified treatment: roughly 19 received Ad26.COV2.S at low or high dose, single or two shots; 5 received placebo; per-sample allocation not given. Sample collection was performed on day 63 after the first vaccine or placebo injection. This adult donor, from Boston, was 18-55 years old. Deletions cut 5 bases from V and 4 bases from J, with 11 bases between. CDR3 length equals 14 residues. Germline V gene sequence: CDR1 SGHAT, CDR2 FQNNGV. This clonotype was obtained from a person aged 18-60 years who received the Ad26.COV2.S COVID-19 vaccine or a placebo. V is TRBV11-2 and J is TRBJ2-2; either TRBD1 or TRBD2 may supply D (5 bases each). Material: peripheral blood, obtained in a trial of Ad26.COV2.S vaccine versus placebo. CDR3 amino acids: CASSPGTFTGELFF. The CDR3 DNA reads TGTGCCAGCAGCCCCGGGACCTTCACCGGGGAGCTGTTTTTT.